The present entry profiles one T cell receptor beta chain with its context. Its antigen is still unknown. These data originate in a study of siplizumab effects on memory and regulatory T cells. Study-wide findings and caveats: Siplizumab produced a significant reduction in alloreactive sequences that were traceable to unstimulated CD4+ memory cells. Sequences below about 10^-5 frequency were poorly captured, limiting mapping of alloreactive clones. For siplizumab cultures, the suppressive function of their proliferating Tregs was not confirmed. The authors could not assign a naive or memory phenotype to roughly 75-97% of proliferating CD4+ or CD8+ clones.

Assay: immunoSEQ multiplex PCR; the TCRdb copy retains only in-frame clones and omits some. Among roughly 100,000 clones listed, 85% to 95% were seen once. Germline loops: CDR1 SGHTS, CDR2 YDEGEE. This CDR3 region has 15 residues. V gave up 4 bases and J gave up 1 base, with 14 bases separating them. The sequence came from a human donor in good health. The V and J genes are TRBV5-8 and TRBJ1-2; D might be TRBD1 (5 bases). The material sequenced was CD4+ T cells sorted from blood. CDR3 residues: CASSRVGRVNYGYTF. Here the CDR3 DNA reads TGTGCCAGCAGCCGGGTGGGGCGAGTTAACTATGGCTACACCTTC.